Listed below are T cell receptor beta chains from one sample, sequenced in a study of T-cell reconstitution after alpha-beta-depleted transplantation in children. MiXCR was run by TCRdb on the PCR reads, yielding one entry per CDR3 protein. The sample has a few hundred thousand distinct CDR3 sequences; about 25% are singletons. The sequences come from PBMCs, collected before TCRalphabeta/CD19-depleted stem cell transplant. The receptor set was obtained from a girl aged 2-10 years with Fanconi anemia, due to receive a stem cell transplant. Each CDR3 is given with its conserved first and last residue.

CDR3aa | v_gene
CASSEGTNYGYTF | TRBV10-1
CSANDPGDEKLFF | TRBV20-1
CSVQAPANTGELFF | TRBV29-1
CASSVATSGSYEQYF | TRBV6-1
CASSLSAMRVSGANVLTF | TRBV11-2
CASLRDGSSAEQYF | TRBV6-1
CASSPSSGSGNEQFF | TRBV27
CASSLLPGLAGEHGELFF | TRBV28
CASSPKRGSAYEQYF | TRBV18
CRATEDQGVSYEQYF | TRBV20-1
CSVEDRGAGRSYGYTF | TRBV29-1
CASSLLNTLGGQPQHF | TRBV28
CASSSRNRQRDEQYF | TRBV28
CASSQDLRKSYGYTF | TRBV4-1
CSARVLPIPSGGAVGETQYF | TRBV20-1
CSASRTVLVRETQYF | TRBV20-1
CSARFRGPTGELFF | TRBV20-1
CASNPLGTGRGGGELFF | TRBV12-3/TRBV12-4
CASSSSGAYEQYF | TRBV11-2
CASSKKGTVALTDTQYF | TRBV21-1
CSVGGGTNYEQYF | TRBV29-1
CASSLGATHDDEQYF | TRBV7-2
CSASGAASYNEQFF | TRBV20-1
CSAYFPDRGGTDTQYF | TRBV20-1
CASSYDNLAYEQYF | TRBV6-5
CSAAWPGSQETQYF | TRBV20-1
CSAGQDSYEQYF | TRBV20-1
CSARDLADSYNEQFF | TRBV20-1
CSAVSREQFF | TRBV20-1
CASSPGVSEAFF | TRBV12-3/TRBV12-4
CSARFPGGYEQYF | TRBV20-1
CASSQADKLFYEQYF | TRBV14
CASSHSGTAQETQYF | TRBV7-3
CASSLDSGALYNEQFF | TRBV5-1
CSVYGGGAGSGELFF | TRBV29-1
CASSVETGGSYEQYF | TRBV9
CASSKAKEWSSYEQYF | TRBV21-1
CSVDGTLAPSTDTQYF | TRBV29-1
CSVVSNEQFF | TRBV29-1
CSVWLGSYEQYF | TRBV29-1
CASSLVGTSGRYQETQYF | TRBV11-2
CSARDPETGPYEQYF | TRBV20-1
CSVDFAGVGYGYTF | TRBV29-1
CASSYFVPSYGYTF | TRBV6-5
CASSPQLAGTQYF | TRBV27
CSARDPHALLQETQYF | TRBV20-1
CASSQVVRDFYEQYF | TRBV3-1
CSAPRTVYNEQFF | TRBV20-1
CSASLAEYEQYF | TRBV20-1
CSYGTSGHNEQFF | TRBV29-1
CASSSYRDRGRAVTDTQYF | TRBV7-3
CSARGDRGHYGYTF | TRBV20-1
CSASGQGLGTDTQYF | TRBV20-1
CASSQTGGIQPQHF | TRBV12-3/TRBV12-4
CASSTARQTSYNSPLHF | TRBV7-2